This T cell receptor (beta chain) came from a study of cytomegalovirus exposure and HLA in healthy donors. Findings and limits, study-wide: The authors later found most CMV-associated TCR beta chains appeared HLA-restricted.

The PCR ran on 60 Vbeta and 13 Jbeta primers. Generated by immunoSEQ multiplex PCR, the TCRdb table keeps only in-frame clones and is missing some. The sample has under 150,000 clones; 70% to 80% are singletons. Notes on this clone: Its target is unknown.

Germline values: CDR1 LNHDA, CDR2 SQIVND (reference sequence). Trimming shortened V by 10 bases and J by 0 bases, and 13 bases separated the two germline ends. The CDR3 sequence is 14 residues long. The sequenced material came from PBMCs. The gene calls are TRBV19 and TRBJ1-5; D gene ambiguous. This receptor was obtained from a woman aged 45-65 years in good health and CMV-seronegative. The CDR3 DNA is TGTGCCACTGCACGAACAGATAGCAATCAGCCCCAGCATTTT. Translating gives CATARTDSNQPQHF.